These 13 T cell receptor beta chains share one sample of origin, sequenced in a study of cytomegalovirus exposure and HLA in healthy donors. The PCR made use of 60 Vbeta and 13 Jbeta primers. Sequenced by immunoSEQ multiplex PCR; TCRdb stores in-frame clones only, minus some. The repertoire has about 98,000 clones, more than 70% of them found once; the top ten carry 9.5% to 13%. Sequenced input: PBMCs. All receptors come from a man younger than 35 in good health and CMV-seropositive.

V usage is TRBV29-1 and J usage is TRBJ2-5; 8 bases are shared with TRBD1. The J call may be incorrect, as the DNA end agrees better with TRBJ2-7. The CDR3 loop spans 15 amino acids. CDR1 is SQVTM and CDR2 is ANQGSEA in the germline V gene. The CDR3 is CSVEGRTGSSYEQYF. The CDR3 coding sequence is TGCAGCGTTGAAGGGAGGACAGGGAGCTCCTACGAGCAGTACTTC.

V and J are TRBV19 and TRBJ2-7; 7 bases agree with TRBD1. The germline V gene has CDR1 LNHDA and CDR2 SQIVND (reference sequence). This CDR3 contains 13 residues. V trimming: 1 base; J trimming: 5 bases; junction bases outside the gene matches: 2. As DNA, the CDR3 is TGTGCCAGTAGTATAGCACAGGGGAACGAGCAGTACTTC. As protein: CASSIAQGNEQYF.

V usage is TRBV27 and J usage is TRBJ2-1; D not certain. The CDR3 extends over 13 amino acids. V lost 3 bases and J 1 base, leaving 4 bases between the germline ends. The germline CDR1 and CDR2 sequences are MNHEY and SMNVEV (reference sequence). CDR3 protein: CASSFSSYNEQFF. Here the CDR3 DNA reads TGTGCCAGCAGTTTTTCGTCCTACAATGAGCAGTTCTTC.

The rearrangement links TRBV6-5 to TRBJ2-1; 7 bases are shared with TRBD1. Per germline, CDR1 MNHEY and CDR2 SVGAGI. The V gene end was trimmed by 7 bases and the J gene end by 7 bases; junction bases not matched to a gene: 4. The CDR3 covers 12 residues. The CDR3 nucleotides are TGTGCCAGCACGGGCAGGGGGAATGAGCAGTTCTTC. This gives the protein CASTGRGNEQFF.

The chain has TRBV6-1 and TRBJ2-1; the match to TRBD1 covers 10 bases. J gave up 8 bases and V 5 bases, and 6 bases lay outside the gene matches. CDR1 is MNHNS, CDR2 SASEGT, per germline. The CDR3 length is 14 residues. DNA for the CDR3: TGTGCCAGCAGTCGGGGACAGGGGCTTGATGAGCAGTTCTTC. Translating it yields CASSRGQGLDEQFF.

The chain uses TRBV5-4 and TRBJ1-1; D possibly corresponds to TRBD1 (5 bases). The germline CDR1 and CDR2 sequences are SGHNT and YYREEE (reference sequence). Trimming pared 4 bases from V and 1 base from J, leaving 20 bases between. The CDR3 spans 17 residues. CDR3 sequence: CASSLGRLGPSNTEAFF. The CDR3 region has the DNA TGTGCCAGCAGCCTCGGCAGGCTGGGGCCATCGAACACTGAAGCTTTCTTT.

This clone was observed a few times. The rearrangement uses TRBV19 and TRBJ2-3; 9 bases fit TRBD2. Germline loops: CDR1 LNHDA, CDR2 SQIVND (reference sequence). This CDR3 is built from 16 residues. J lost 1 base, V lost 4 bases, and 6 bases had no gene match. The CDR3, as DNA: TGTGCCAGTAGTACCGGGACTAGCTTCGGCACAGATACGCAGTATTTT. Amino acid sequence: CASSTGTSFGTDTQYF.

The J gene is TRBJ2-3, the V gene TRBV7-6, with 13 bases matching TRBD2. The CDR3 has 16 residues. J gave up 2 bases and V 5 bases, and 4 bases lay outside the gene matches. Germline values: CDR1 SGHVS, CDR2 FNYEAQ. DNA for the CDR3: TGTGCCAGCAGCCGACTAGCGGGGGGTTCCACAGATACGCAGTATTTT. It specifies CASSRLAGGSTDTQYF.

The chain recombines TRBV5-4 with TRBJ1-1; a possible D gene is TRBD1 (5 bases). The V end was cut by 2 bases, the J end by 8 bases, with 7 bases between. The CDR3 loop spans 11 amino acids. Germline V lookup: CDR1 SGHNT, CDR2 YYREEE (reference sequence). The CDR3 bases are TGTGCCAGCAGCTTCGGGGGGGAAGCTTTCTTT. Translation: CASSFGGEAFF.

The chain carries TRBV7-9 and TRBJ2-7, with 8 bases matching TRBD1. The germline gives CDR1 SEHNR, CDR2 FQNEAQ (reference sequence). This CDR3 is built from 12 residues. V shed 5 bases and J 7 bases; nucleotides not matched to a gene: 4. CDR3 coding DNA: TGTGCCAGCAGCACGACAGGGGATGAGCAGTACTTC. This codes for CASSTTGDEQYF.

The V and J genes are TRBV28 and TRBJ1-5; 7 bases map to TRBD1. CDR3 length: 15 residues. The V gene end was trimmed by 5 bases and the J gene end by 0 bases; junction bases not matched to a gene: 4. CDR1 is MDHEN and CDR2 is SYDVKM in the germline V gene. CDR3 in amino acids: CASSGGQNSNQPQHF. DNA for the CDR3: TGTGCCAGCAGTGGGGGACAGAATAGCAATCAGCCCCAGCATTTT. The full variable domain, its missing parts supplied by reference TRBV28 and TRBJ1-5, is DVKVTQSSRYLVKRTGEKVFLECVQDMDHENMFWYRQDPGLGLRLIYFSYDVKMKEKGDIPEGYSVSREKKERFSLILESASTNQTSMYLCASSGGQNSNQPQHFGDGTRLSIL.

This clone has just a few counts. The chain combines TRBV28 with TRBJ1-1; D is perhaps TRBD1 (5 bases). The CDR3 sequence is 12 residues long. V was pared by 6 bases and J by 11 bases, with 16 bases between. Germline CDR1 and CDR2: MDHEN and SYDVKM. DNA for the CDR3: TGTGCCAGCAGCCTGGCCAGGGCTTGGGCTTTCTTT. It encodes CASSLARAWAFF.

The chain combines TRBV5-3 with TRBJ2-7; D gene ambiguous. TRBV5-3 is classed as an ORF, of uncertain function. Trimming stripped 1 base from V and 4 bases from J, with 9 bases between. The CDR3 has 13 amino acids. The CDR3 region is CARSLFREYEQYF. The CDR3 coding sequence is TGTGCCAGAAGCTTGTTTCGAGAATACGAGCAGTACTTC.